This T cell receptor (beta chain) was identified during a study of blood T cell repertoires in COVID-19. Study context: The origin of the acute and convalescent COVID-19 samples was the United States, Italy and Spain.

Recruited during active infection, patients (from Seattle) were subsequently followed longitudinally. There are a few counts of this clone. CDR1 SGHVS and CDR2 FNYEAQ come from the germline V gene. The CDR3 sequence is 15 residues long. The ends were cut back, 5 bases at V and 0 bases at J, with 11 bases in the middle. The authors' processing: For nucleated cells, counts were estimated from reference gene primer amplification. Here immunoSEQ multiplex PCR was the method, and the copy in TCRdb shows in-frame clones only, minus some. V and J calls and clone size come straight from that table; D and trimming were deduced from the DNA. The sample carries 200,000 to 250,000 clones, about 82% recorded once.

The gene calls are TRBV7-6 and TRBJ1-3; maybe TRBD1 (5 bases). This sequence originates from a woman at least 80 years old with COVID-19, enrolled during active disease. The specimen was peripheral blood. The CDR3 DNA reads as TGTGCCAGCAGCCGAACAGGCCTCTCTGGAAACACCATATATTTT. Its protein is CASSRTGLSGNTIYF.